The 21 T cell receptor beta chains below come from one sample, sequenced in a study of CD8+ T cells in alopecia areata. Treatment reported: oral pan-JAK inhibitor, 5-10 mg twice daily. cDNA serving as the sequencing template came from extracted, reverse transcribed RNA. The data were produced by immunoSEQ multiplex PCR, yet TCRdb's version contains in-frame clones alone and is incomplete. The sample records fewer than 250,000 clones, approximately 47% being singletons. The sample here was CD4+ T cells sorted from blood, taken at approximately week 37, from a patient treated with tofacitinib. Source of these receptors: a human donor with alopecia areata.

The chain joins TRBV29-1 to TRBJ1-2; maybe TRBD1 (6 bases). This CDR3 spans 12 amino acids. Trimming stripped 5 bases from V and 6 bases from J, with 13 bases between. Per the germline V gene, CDR1 is SQVTM and CDR2 is ANQGSEA. CDR3 nucleotide sequence: TGCAGCGTTAATGTGGGGGGCGATGGCTACACCTTC. Translated: CSVNVGGDGYTF.

There are many counts of this clone. V is TRBV18 and J is TRBJ1-5; 7 bases map to TRBD1. The CDR3 length is 13 residues. Unmatched junction bases numbered 3, after V lost 5 bases and J lost 5 bases. In germline, CDR1 is KGHSH, CDR2 LQKENI. The CDR3 coding sequence is TGTGCCAGCTCAATTGACAGGGATCAGCCCCAGCATTTT. Translation: CASSIDRDQPQHF.

V gene TRBV2 combines with J gene TRBJ2-3; 10 bases line up with TRBD2. The CDR3 runs to 17 residues. Germline CDR1 reads SNHLY; CDR2 reads FYNNEI. With V trimmed by 3 bases and J by 7 bases, 13 bases remained unmatched. CDR3 sequence (DNA): TGTGCCAGCAGTGAGCGAGCGGGAGGGTTCTCACGGCATACGCAGTATTTT. Protein: CASSERAGGFSRHTQYF.

In this sample, this clone turned up once. The chain is built from TRBV9 and TRBJ2-7; 8 bases align to TRBD1. Germline assignment: CDR1 SGDLS and CDR2 YYNGEE. Germline trimming cut 4 bases from V and 3 bases from J; bases unmatched to any gene: 15. This CDR3 contains 17 residues. Here the CDR3 reads CASSPLDRGHFNYEQYF. The CDR3, as DNA: TGTGCCAGCAGCCCCCTAGACAGGGGTCATTTCAACTACGAGCAGTACTTC.

J is TRBJ1-3 and V is TRBV6-1; D remains ambiguous. Trimming took 7 bases from V and 1 from J, leaving 14 bases between them. The CDR3 spans 15 residues. Germline CDR1 is MNHNS and CDR2 is SASEGT. The CDR3 loop reads CASTMTGASGNTIYF. The CDR3 region has the DNA TGTGCCAGCACTATGACGGGAGCGTCTGGAAACACCATATATTTT.

The J gene is TRBJ2-1, the V gene TRBV28, with 7 nucleotides matching TRBD2. The CDR3 is made up of 14 amino acids. The J segment lost 0 bases and the V segment lost 6 bases, leaving 2 bases of the junction unmatched. Germline V gene data show CDR1 as MDHEN and CDR2 as SYDVKM. The chain's CDR3 is CASRGGLSYNEQFF. CDR3 nucleotide sequence: TGTGCCAGCAGGGGAGGGCTCTCCTACAATGAGCAGTTCTTC.

This clone was seen only a few times. The genes are TRBV19 and TRBJ2-6; D gene ambiguous. Germline CDR1 reads LNHDA; CDR2 reads SQIVND (reference sequence). The CDR3 sequence is 14 residues long. V lost 5 bases, J lost 1 base, and 6 bases lay in between. The DNA of the CDR3 is TGTGCCAGTAGTGAACAGTCTGGGGCCAACGTCCTGACTTTC. Amino acid sequence: CASSEQSGANVLTF.

This clone was observed a handful of times. The chain carries TRBV7-2 and TRBJ2-7; no definite D call. V was shortened by 5 bases and J by 3 bases, with 23 bases between the two germline ends. Germline lookup yields CDR1 SGHTA and CDR2 FQGNSA. CDR3 length: 17 residues. The CDR3 reads CASSRLVGSSADYEQYF. CDR3 nucleotide sequence: TGTGCCAGCAGCCGTCTCGTTGGGTCCTCCGCCGACTACGAGCAGTACTTC.

The chain employs TRBV7-3 and TRBJ2-1, with 12 bases matching TRBD2. The CDR3 length is 15 residues. The germline CDR1 and CDR2 sequences are SGHTA and FQGTGA. With V trimmed by 5 bases and J by 4 bases, 3 bases remained unmatched. CDR3 bases: TGTGCCAGCAGCGCGACTAGCGGGAGTTACAATGAGCAGTTCTTC. Its translation: CASSATSGSYNEQFF.

Remarks on this clone: The sample has other DNA sequences that encode this CDR3 too. The CDR3 region has the DNA TGTGCCAGCAGCTTAGGCTCCTACGAGCAGTACTTC. Protein: CASSLGSYEQYF. V usage is TRBV7-2 and J usage is TRBJ2-7; D is unclear. In germline, CDR1 is SGHTA, CDR2 FQGNSA. Trimming removed 1 base at V and 0 bases at J, with 1 base between. The CDR3 has 12 amino acids.

In its sample, this clone was seen a few times. The chain links TRBV7-2 to TRBJ1-3; the D is unclear. This CDR3 comprises 12 residues. Between the trimmed V and J ends, which lost 3 bases and 10 bases, there was a span of 10 bases. CDR1 is SGHTA and CDR2 is FQGNSA in the germline V gene. The CDR3, as DNA: TGTGCCAGCAGCTTCGGGGATAGGACCATATATTTT. Residues: CASSFGDRTIYF.

The rearrangement uses TRBV4-1 and TRBJ2-2; D uncertain. V was clipped by 0 bases and J by 7 bases, with 3 bases between them. The CDR3 runs 12 residues. Germline V CDR1 and CDR2: MGHRA, YSYEKL. The DNA of the CDR3 is TGCGCCAGCAGCCAAGATCGCGGGGAGCTGTTTTTT. Translating it yields CASSQDRGELFF.

There are a few counts of this clone. Here the CDR3 reads CASSGGAGLAKNIQYF. CDR3 in DNA: TGCGCCAGCAGTGGAGGGGCAGGATTAGCCAAAAACATTCAGTACTTC. The chain is built from TRBV10-2 and TRBJ2-4; D could derive from TRBD1 or TRBD2 (5 bases each). The germline V gene has CDR1 WSHSY and CDR2 SAAADI. The V gene lost 4 bases and the J gene lost 0 bases, with 13 bases spanning the gap. The CDR3 is 16 amino acids.

In DNA form, the CDR3 reads TGTGCCAGCAGCTTACCTGGGGGGGTGAGGGAGCAGTACTTC. This encodes CASSLPGGVREQYF. V is TRBV14 and J is TRBJ2-7, with 7 nucleotides matching TRBD2. CDR1 is SGHDN, CDR2 FVKESK, per germline. CDR3 length: 14 amino acids. Unmatched junction bases numbered 11, after V lost 5 bases and J lost 7 bases.

This clone has a handful of counts. This chain links TRBV7-2 with TRBJ1-5; D perhaps matches TRBD1 (5 bases). The CDR3 sequence is 14 residues long. The ends were cut back, 5 bases at V and 0 bases at J, with 8 bases in the middle. Germline CDR1 SGHTA, CDR2 FQGNSA. CDR3 sequence reads: CASSQDSSNQPQHF. The CDR3 DNA is TGTGCCAGCAGCCAAGACAGTAGCAATCAGCCCCAGCATTTT.

The chain carries TRBV9 and TRBJ2-4; weak D call: TRBD1 (6 bases). CDR1 is SGDLS, CDR2 YYNGEE, per germline. Trimming shortened V by 0 bases and J by 6 bases, and 22 bases separated the two germline ends. The CDR3 loop spans 18 amino acids. The CDR3 is CASSVGIQGHSMINIQYF. CDR3 sequence (DNA): TGTGCCAGCAGCGTAGGAATACAGGGACATTCGATGATAAACATTCAGTACTTC. The complete variable domain, with remaining parts taken from reference TRBV9 and TRBJ2-4, reads DSGVTQTPKHLITATGQRVTLRCSPRSGDLSVYWYQQSLDQGLQFLIQYYNGEERAKGNILERFSAQQFPDLHSELNLSSLELGDSALYFCASSVGIQGHSMINIQYFGAGTRLSVL.

The chain carries TRBV28 and TRBJ2-7, with 10 bases aligning to TRBD2. Germline V gene lookup returns CDR1 MDHEN and CDR2 SYDVKM. The CDR3 has 14 residues. The V and J ends lost 7 bases and 3 bases, in that order; junction bases with no gene match: 6. Written as DNA, the CDR3 is TGTGCCAGCACCGCAGGACTAGCGGACTACGAGCAGTACTTC. Protein sequence: CASTAGLADYEQYF.

This rearrangement joins TRBV7-2 to TRBJ2-3, with D perhaps assigned TRBD1 or TRBD2 (5 bases each). The germline V and J ends were trimmed by 4 bases and 5 bases, with 7 bases remaining between them. This CDR3 has 12 amino acids. CDR1 and CDR2 (germline): SGHTA, FQGNSA. The chain's CDR3 is CASSWGRDTQYF. DNA of the CDR3: TGTGCCAGCAGCTGGGGGAGAGATACGCAGTATTTT.

Only a few counts were recorded for this clone. The V call is TRBV25-1, the J call TRBJ2-7; tentatively, D is TRBD1 (6 bases). Germline V lookup: CDR1 MGHDK, CDR2 SYGVNS. This CDR3 has 13 residues. V was shortened by 2 bases and J by 2 bases, with 7 bases between the two germline ends. CDR3 nucleotides: TGTGCCAGCAGTGAAGGACAGCCCTACGAGCAGTACTTC. Translating it yields CASSEGQPYEQYF.

A few counts support this clone. V gene TRBV7-2 combines with J gene TRBJ2-5; D is perhaps TRBD2 (5 bases). Germline V lookup: CDR1 SGHTA, CDR2 FQGNSA. The CDR3 consists of 14 residues. V was cut by 5 bases and J by 7 bases, with 17 bases left in between. As DNA, the CDR3 is TGTGCCAGCAGCCCAGAGGGTCTCCGGAGGACCCAGTACTTC. Its translation: CASSPEGLRRTQYF.

The chain carries TRBV30 and TRBJ1-4; no clear D gene. Germline V gene sequence: CDR1 GTSNPN, CDR2 SVGIG (reference sequence). The CDR3 is 15 amino acids. Trimming removed 3 bases from V and 7 bases from J, with 18 bases in between. CDR3 amino acids: CAWRPRMGFGEKLFF. The CDR3 nucleotides read TGTGCCTGGAGGCCTCGGATGGGGTTTGGTGAAAAACTGTTTTTT. Variable domain in full (rest from reference TRBV30 and TRBJ1-4): SQTIHQWPATLVQPVGSPLSLECTVEGTSNPNLYWYRQAAGRGLQLLFYSVGIGQISSEVPQNLSASRPQDRQFILSSKKLLLSDSGFYLCAWRPRMGFGEKLFFGSGTQLSVL.